The rows below give T cell receptor beta chains drawn from one sample of a study of T cells in Graves' hyperthyroidism and ophthalmopathy. MiXCR, run by TCRdb on the multiplex PCR reads, gives a single entry per CDR3 protein. The repertoire consists of hundreds of thousands of distinct CDR3 sequences, with roughly 16% occurring once and the leading ten covering around 3.5%. Sequenced material: blood. The source of these receptors is a woman between 40 and 50 years old with Graves' ophthalmopathy. Both conserved end residues are part of each CDR3. The D gene is left open where the match is weak. Not all rows give a size; the values are once, few, many and, for expanded clones, a class.

.	TRBJ2-7	TRBV29-1	few	TGCAGCGTTGCCCTCAGCGACGAGCAGTACTTC	CSVALSDEQYF
.	TRBJ1-2	TRBV28	many	TGTGCCAGCAGTGTGGGCCATTCTAACTATGGCTACACCTTC	CASSVGHSNYGYTF
TRBD1	TRBJ1-1	TRBV18	.	TGTGCCAGCTCACAGAGACAGGGCCCCATGGCCACTGAAGCTTTCTTT	CASSQRQGPMATEAFF
TRBD2	TRBJ2-4	TRBV30	few	TGTGCCTGGAGTGGCGGGAGTTCCGTGGGAAACATTCAGTACTTC	CAWSGGSSVGNIQYF
.	TRBJ2-1	TRBV7-8	.	TGTGCCAGCAGCTTAGCTTCAGGGCTCAATGAGCAGTTCTTC	CASSLASGLNEQFF
TRBD2	TRBJ2-1	TRBV24-1	many	TGTGCCACCAGTGAGGCTAGCGGGAGTCTGACGAATGAGCAGTTCTTC	CATSEASGSLTNEQFF
.	TRBJ2-7	TRBV5-1	many	TGCGCCAGCAGCTTGGGGGTACCCTCCTACGAGCAGTACTTC	CASSLGVPSYEQYF
.	TRBJ1-2	TRBV20-1	many	TGCAGTGCTAGGGGGGTTAGCGCTAACTATGGCTACACCTTC	CSARGVSANYGYTF
TRBD1	TRBJ2-2	TRBV7-9	.	TGTGCCAGCAACGAACAGGGGGCGCGAGGCACCGGGGAGCTGTTTTTT	CASNEQGARGTGELFF
.	TRBJ1-2	TRBV2	many	TGTGCCAGCAGTGAAGCGTATCGGGGGGGCTACACCTTC	CASSEAYRGGYTF
TRBD1	TRBJ2-1	TRBV5-1	few	TGCGCCAGCAGGAAGGGGGCAGATGAGCAGTTCTTC	CASRKGADEQFF
.	TRBJ2-1	TRBV27	many	TGTGCCAGCAGTTTATCCTTGGACTATGAGCAGTTCTTC	CASSLSLDYEQFF
.	TRBJ2-3	TRBV7-9	.	TGTGCCAGCAGCCTCCGGGACTTAGGCACAGATACGCAGTATTTT	CASSLRDLGTDTQYF
.	TRBJ1-2	TRBV19	.	TGTGCCAGTAGTATCAGGGGAGTTAACTATGGCTACACCTTC	CASSIRGVNYGYTF
.	TRBJ2-5	TRBV24-1	.	TGTGCCACCAGTTTTGGGGGACAAGAGACCCAGTACTTC	CATSFGGQETQYF
.	TRBJ1-2	TRBV3-1	.	TGTGCCAGCAGCCCCGATGGGGTTGGCTACACCTTC	CASSPDGVGYTF
TRBD2	TRBJ2-5	TRBV2	many	TGTGCCAGCAGGACTAGCGGGGCGGTGGAGACCCAGTACTTC	CASRTSGAVETQYF
TRBD2	TRBJ2-7	TRBV5-1	many	TGCGCCAGCAGCTTGGATCCGGGACTAGCCCGCGAGCAGTACTTC	CASSLDPGLAREQYF
TRBD1	TRBJ2-2	TRBV3-1	.	TGTGCCAGCAGCCAAAGATTGGGACAGCGATGGGCCGGGGAGCTGTTTTTT	CASSQRLGQRWAGELFF
TRBD1	TRBJ2-3	TRBV9	few	TGTGCCAGCAGCGCTCCCGCCCATGACAGGGCAGGAACAGATACGCAGTATTTT	CASSAPAHDRAGTDTQYF
.	TRBJ2-7	TRBV11-2	many	TGTGCCAGCAGCTTAGAAGCAGAGTCCTACGAGCAGTACTTC	CASSLEAESYEQYF
TRBD2	TRBJ2-7	TRBV28	many	TGTGCCAGCAGACACCGGACTAGCGGGAGGTCCTACGAGCAGTACTTC	CASRHRTSGRSYEQYF
.	TRBJ2-1	TRBV28	many	TGTGCCAGCAGTTTTGGGGGTGTCTCCTACAATGAGCAGTTCTTC	CASSFGGVSYNEQFF
TRBD2	TRBJ2-1	TRBV3-1	few	TGTGCCAGCAGCTATAGCGGGGGGGTAAATGAGCAGTTCTTC	CASSYSGGVNEQFF
TRBD2	TRBJ2-3	TRBV3-1	many	TGTGCCAGCAGCCAAGAACGGGCGGTGATAGCGGGAGGCACAGATACGCAGTATTTT	CASSQERAVIAGGTDTQYF
TRBD1	TRBJ1-6	TRBV11-2	many	TGTGCCAGCAGCTTAGAGGGGACAGCTAATTCACCCCTCCACTTT	CASSLEGTANSPLHF
TRBD2	TRBJ2-7	TRBV20-1	many	TGCAGTGCTACCCGACTTAGCGGGGCCCACGAGCAGTACTTC	CSATRLSGAHEQYF
.	TRBJ1-5	TRBV12-3/TRBV12-4	many	TGTGCCAGCAGTGCCGGACTCCAGAATCAGCCCCAGCATTTT	CASSAGLQNQPQHF
.	TRBJ1-5	TRBV7-6	.	TGTGCCAGCAGCGAGGGACACCAGCGGCCCCAGCATTTT	CASSEGHQRPQHF
.	TRBJ2-7	TRBV4-3	.	TGCGCCAGCAGCCAGACGGCAACGGGGGTCTACGAGCAGTACTTC	CASSQTATGVYEQYF
TRBD1	TRBJ2-1	TRBV3-1	.	TGTGCCAGCAGCCAAGTCCGGGACAGAAATGAGCAGTTCTTC	CASSQVRDRNEQFF
.	TRBJ2-5	TRBV5-1	many	TGCGCCAGCAGCTTGGAAGCATTAGCGGCAAGGGAGACCCAGTACTTC	CASSLEALAARETQYF
TRBD2	TRBJ2-3	TRBV3-1	many	TGTGCCAGCAGCCAACCGACTAGCGGGGGGGCAGATACGCAGTATTTT	CASSQPTSGGADTQYF
.	TRBJ2-7	TRBV12-3/TRBV12-4	.	TGTGCCAGCAGCTCACAGTCTTCCGAGCAGTACTTC	CASSSQSSEQYF
.	TRBJ2-1	TRBV6-1	few	TGTGCCAGCAGCCACCCAGGCTTGGGGGAGCAGTTCTTC	CASSHPGLGEQFF
.	TRBJ1-1	TRBV2	many	TGTGCCAGCAAGGGACACCAGTTGAACACTGAAGCTTTCTTT	CASKGHQLNTEAFF
.	TRBJ2-1	TRBV20-1	many	TGCAGTGCTAGAGAATTCGGCAGGGCTTCCTACAATGAGCAGTTCTTC	CSAREFGRASYNEQFF
TRBD1	TRBJ1-1	TRBV5-1	few	TGCGCCAGCAGCATCCCGACAGGGTCGGACACTGAAGCTTTCTTT	CASSIPTGSDTEAFF
.	TRBJ1-2	TRBV3-1	many	TGTGCCAGCAGCCAAGATAGGATCGGGTTCTATGGCTACACCTTC	CASSQDRIGFYGYTF
.	TRBJ1-5	TRBV19	.	TGTGCCAGTAGTATAGTGACAGTAACTTATAGCAATCAGCCCCAGCATTTT	CASSIVTVTYSNQPQHF
TRBD2	TRBJ2-1	TRBV19	once	TGTGCCAGTAGTATGGTAGCGGGAGGGCCGTCGGGAAATGAGCAGTTCTTC	CASSMVAGGPSGNEQFF
.	TRBJ2-1	TRBV9	few	TGTGCCAGCAGCGTCGTCCCCGAATCCTACAATGAGCAGTTCTTC	CASSVVPESYNEQFF
.	TRBJ2-5	TRBV7-2	many	TGTGCCAGCAGCTTATCGAGGGGCCAAGAGACCCAGTACTTC	CASSLSRGQETQYF
.	TRBJ1-2	TRBV6-1	.	TGTGCCAGCAGAAAGGTGGGGGGTGGCTACACCTTC	CASRKVGGGYTF
.	TRBJ2-5	TRBV4-1	few	TGCGCCAGCAGCCAAGGGCGCGGGGCAGAGACCCAGTACTTC	CASSQGRGAETQYF
.	TRBJ2-1	TRBV2	many	TGTGCCAGCAGTGTCATCAGGGGAAATGAGCAGTTCTTC	CASSVIRGNEQFF
TRBD2	TRBJ2-1	TRBV29-1	few	TGCAGCGTAGCCAAAAGCGGGAGTGGCGATGAGCAGTTCTTC	CSVAKSGSGDEQFF
.	TRBJ2-5	TRBV5-1	few	TGCGCCAGCAGCTTGCCGGAACAAGAGACCCAGTACTTC	CASSLPEQETQYF
.	TRBJ2-7	TRBV5-1	once	TGCGCCAGCAGCTTGGTGGGGGCTGGGGAGCAGTACTTC	CASSLVGAGEQYF